A single sample is the source of the 29 T cell receptor beta chains below, sequenced in a study of sequential checkpoint blockade in melanoma. Treatment meaning: randomized to nivolumab then ipilimumab (arm A) or the reverse (arm B). The assay was immunoSEQ multiplex PCR, and TCRdb's table has in-frame clones only and misses some. The repertoire consists of about 13,000 clones, with roughly 82% occurring once and the leading ten covering 27%. The starting material was CD8+ T cells sorted from blood (inferred from file names), obtained from a patient given nivolumab and ipilimumab in sequence. All receptors derive from a human donor with melanoma.

The genes are TRBV28 and TRBJ2-3, with D possibly being TRBD1 (5 bases). V was clipped by 2 bases and J by 2 bases, with 11 bases between them. The CDR3 covers 15 residues. The V gene's germline CDR1 is MDHEN and CDR2 SYDVKM. CDR3 residues: CASSLRGPYTDTQYF. The CDR3, as DNA: TGTGCCAGCAGTTTAAGGGGTCCATACACAGATACGCAGTATTTT. Full variable domain (missing parts from reference TRBV28 and TRBJ2-3): DVKVTQSSRYLVKRTGEKVFLECVQDMDHENMFWYRQDPGLGLRLIYFSYDVKMKEKGDIPEGYSVSREKKERFSLILESASTNQTSMYLCASSLRGPYTDTQYFGPGTRLTVL.

This chain connects TRBV10-3 to TRBJ2-1; 9 positions agree with TRBD1. The CDR3 sequence is 12 residues long. Germline trimming cut 6 bases from V and 7 bases from J; bases unmatched to any gene: 1. Germline CDR1 reads ENHRY; CDR2 reads SYGVKD. CDR3 loop: CAIRDRGNEQFF. CDR3 nucleotides: TGTGCCATCAGGGACAGGGGTAATGAGCAGTTCTTC.

The gene calls are TRBV6-5 and TRBJ2-7, with D possibly matching TRBD2 (6 bases). V shed 5 bases and J shed 1 base, with 12 bases lying between them. The CDR3 is 14 residues long. Per the germline V gene, CDR1 is MNHEY and CDR2 is SVGAGI. The CDR3 DNA reads as TGTGCCAGCAGTCAAGGGACTCATTCCTACGAGCAGTACTTC. This sequence encodes CASSQGTHSYEQYF.

V and J are TRBV7-9 and TRBJ2-6, with D possibly matching TRBD2 (5 bases). Germline assignment: CDR1 SEHNR and CDR2 FQNEAQ (reference sequence). Trimming took 2 bases from V and 1 from J, leaving 9 bases between them. This CDR3 has 16 residues. In DNA form, the CDR3 reads TGTGCCAGCAGCTTACTGAGGGCGTCTGGGGCCAACGTCCTGACTTTC. As protein: CASSLLRASGANVLTF.

This clone ranks as medium-sized. The rearrangement joins TRBV7-6 to TRBJ1-1, with D perhaps TRBD1 (6 bases). CDR3 length equals 16 residues. V gave up 0 bases and J gave up 0 bases, with 11 bases separating them. Germline assignment: CDR1 SGHVS and CDR2 FNYEAQ. The CDR3 loop reads CASSLAGGQMNTEAFF. DNA of the CDR3: TGTGCCAGCAGCTTAGCCGGTGGACAGATGAACACTGAAGCTTTCTTT.

This clone was seen a single time. The gene calls are TRBV7-8 and TRBJ2-2; unclear D gene. V lost 6 bases and J 8 bases, leaving 25 bases between the germline ends. The CDR3 is 17 residues long. CDR1 is SGHVS, CDR2 FQNEAQ, per germline. The CDR3 DNA sequence: TGTGCCAGCAGACCCAACCCGCCTGCCGTCGAACTGGGGGAGCTGTTTTTT. Its translation is CASRPNPPAVELGELFF.

The V call is TRBV6-5, the J call TRBJ1-2, with D maybe TRBD1 (5 bases). Trimming pared 6 bases from V and 8 bases from J, leaving 16 bases between. Germline V CDR1 and CDR2: MNHEY, SVGAGI. The CDR3 contains 13 residues. This chain's CDR3 is CASSPGGPWGYTF. In nucleotides, the CDR3 is TGTGCCAGCAGCCCCGGGGGTCCCTGGGGCTACACCTTC.

This clone was counted between two and nine times. J is TRBJ2-7 and V is TRBV6-1; TRBD2 matches at 7 bases. Unmatched junction bases numbered 4, after V lost 4 bases and J lost 1 base. This CDR3 region has 14 residues. CDR1 MNHNS and CDR2 SASEGT come from the germline V gene. The CDR3 DNA sequence: TGTGCCAGCAGTGGCCGGGGACTATCCTACGAGCAGTACTTC. It translates to CASSGRGLSYEQYF.

The rearrangement uses TRBV7-9 and TRBJ1-2, with D possibly being TRBD1 (5 bases). The CDR3 is 17 amino acids. V shed 6 bases and J shed 2 bases, with 22 bases lying between them. Germline CDR1 SEHNR, CDR2 FQNEAQ (reference sequence). CDR3 sequence: CASSQGASSLSNYGYTF. For the CDR3, the DNA is TGTGCCAGCAGTCAAGGGGCCAGCTCCCTCTCAAACTATGGCTACACCTTC.

The genes are TRBV13 and TRBJ1-3, with D uncertain. Germline values: CDR1 PRHDT, CDR2 FYEKMQ (reference sequence). Deletions cut 1 base from V and 8 bases from J, with 12 bases between. CDR3 size: 14 residues. CDR3 sequence reads: CASSLVAAGDTIYF. The CDR3 nucleotides read TGTGCCAGCAGCTTAGTAGCAGCGGGAGACACCATATATTTT.

The rearrangement links TRBV9 to TRBJ2-5; TRBD2 is a possible D gene (6 bases). The CDR3 runs 15 residues. Trimming cost V 0 bases and J 5 bases, with 14 bases left between them. Germline V gives CDR1 SGDLS, CDR2 YYNGEE. DNA for the CDR3: TGTGCCAGCAGCGTAGATGGAGGGACGGGGGAGACCCAGTACTTC. It translates to CASSVDGGTGETQYF.

The V and J genes are TRBV27 and TRBJ2-1, with 11 bases fitting TRBD2. Trimming removed 6 bases from V and 5 bases from J; junction bases left unmatched: 3. Germline V gene data show CDR1 as MNHEY and CDR2 as SMNVEV (reference sequence). This CDR3 has 14 amino acids. CDR3 nucleotides: TGTGCCAGCAGGACTAGCGGGGCGCACAATGAGCAGTTCTTC. Protein: CASRTSGAHNEQFF.

The table lists this clone with a count of one. The gene calls are TRBV29-1 and TRBJ2-2; D is unresolved. This CDR3 region has 14 residues. Germline V gives CDR1 SQVTM, CDR2 ANQGSEA. The V gene lost 2 bases and the J gene lost 3 bases, with 10 bases spanning the gap. The CDR3 DNA sequence: TGCAGCGTTGAATGGGCGACGGACACCGGGGAGCTGTTTTTT. The encoded protein is CSVEWATDTGELFF.

The chain uses TRBV5-5 and TRBJ1-3, with TRBD1 matching 9 bases. CDR3 length equals 15 residues. Trimming at V came to 2 bases and at J to 7 bases, leaving 7 bases not matched to a gene. Looked up from germline, CDR1 is SGHKS and CDR2 is YYEKEE (reference sequence). The CDR3, as DNA: TGTGCCAGCAGCTTCGGGACAGGGTTAGGGAACACCATATATTTT. Residues: CASSFGTGLGNTIYF.

The gene calls are TRBV9 and TRBJ2-3; 14 nucleotides align to TRBD2. The ends lost 5 bases at V and 2 bases at J; junction bases unmatched: 4. Germline CDR1 SGDLS, CDR2 YYNGEE. The CDR3 is made up of 16 amino acids. The CDR3 nucleotides read TGTGCCAGCAGTGGACTAGCGGGAGGCCTCACAGATACGCAGTATTTT. Amino acids: CASSGLAGGLTDTQYF.

The V and J genes are TRBV28 and TRBJ1-4; 10 bases agree with TRBD1. CDR1 MDHEN and CDR2 SYDVKM come from the germline V gene. After removal of 7 bases from V and 4 bases from J, the junction contained 9 bases not matched to a gene. There are 16 residues in the CDR3. The CDR3 DNA is TGTGCCAGCAAGGGCCCCGGGGACAGGGGTAATGAAAAACTGTTTTTT. Its protein is CASKGPGDRGNEKLFF. Looking up the rest from reference TRBV28 and TRBJ1-4 gives the full variable domain: DVKVTQSSRYLVKRTGEKVFLECVQDMDHENMFWYRQDPGLGLRLIYFSYDVKMKEKGDIPEGYSVSREKKERFSLILESASTNQTSMYLCASKGPGDRGNEKLFFGSGTQLSVL.

This sequence joins TRBV27 and TRBJ2-3; maybe TRBD2 (6 bases). The length of the CDR3 is 16 residues. Germline CDR1 MNHEY, CDR2 SMNVEV (reference sequence). This chain's CDR3 is CATKPRWGGIVNTQYF. CDR3 sequence (DNA): TGTGCAACAAAGCCTAGGTGGGGAGGTATCGTTAATACGCAGTATTTT.

The J gene is TRBJ2-1, the V gene TRBV9; 8 nucleotides align to TRBD2. The CDR3 is 15 amino acids. V gave up 0 bases and J gave up 6 bases; unmatched junction bases: 5. Germline CDR1 and CDR2: SGDLS and YYNGEE. Here the CDR3 DNA reads TGTGCCAGCAGCGTAGTAAGCGGGAGTATCAATGAGCAGTTCTTC. Its protein product is CASSVVSGSINEQFF. Looking up the rest from reference TRBV9 and TRBJ2-1 gives the full variable domain: DSGVTQTPKHLITATGQRVTLRCSPRSGDLSVYWYQQSLDQGLQFLIQYYNGEERAKGNILERFSAQQFPDLHSELNLSSLELGDSALYFCASSVVSGSINEQFFGPGTRLTVL.

The genes are TRBV13 and TRBJ2-7; 7 bases fit TRBD2. Germline V gene sequence: CDR1 PRHDT, CDR2 FYEKMQ (reference sequence). The V segment lost 5 bases and the J segment 5 bases; nucleotides outside the gene matches: 18. This CDR3 contains 17 residues. The CDR3 region has the DNA TGTGCCAGCAGCCCACCGATTGCTAGCGGAGGCAGGGACGAGCAGTACTTC. Its protein is CASSPPIASGGRDEQYF.

This clone was counted once. The chain links TRBV27 to TRBJ1-1; D is uncertain. CDR1 is MNHEY, CDR2 SMNVEV, per germline (reference sequence). The CDR3 spans 13 residues. The V gene lost 6 bases and the J gene lost 1 base, with 9 bases spanning the gap. This CDR3 is CASSSGGNTEAFF. The CDR3 region has the DNA TGTGCCAGCAGCTCCGGTGGGAACACTGAAGCTTTCTTT.

This rearrangement joins TRBV9 to TRBJ1-1, with D possibly matching TRBD1 (6 bases). V was pared by 3 bases and J by 4 bases, with 16 bases between. Germline V gives CDR1 SGDLS, CDR2 YYNGEE. The length of the CDR3 is 15 residues. The CDR3 DNA reads TGTGCCAGCAGCGCTGGGGGGGGGCTTATCACTGAAGCTTTCTTT. Its protein product is CASSAGGGLITEAFF.

Only a few counts were recorded for this clone. The chain combines TRBV25-1 with TRBJ1-4; D may be TRBD1 (5 bases). Deletions cut 6 bases from V and 3 bases from J, with 8 bases between. Germline CDR1 is MGHDK and CDR2 is SYGVNS. This CDR3 region has 13 residues. The CDR3 coding sequence is TGTGCCAGCAGACAGGTTTCTAATGAAAAACTGTTTTTT. Its protein is CASRQVSNEKLFF.

The J gene is TRBJ1-2, the V gene TRBV2; TRBD1 matches at 9 bases. The length of the CDR3 is 17 residues. Germline V lookup: CDR1 SNHLY, CDR2 FYNNEI. The trim removed 8 bases at V and 3 bases at J, leaving 16 bases unmatched. CDR3 in DNA: TGTGCCAGCGCAGAGAATTTTCCGGGACAGGGATACTATGGCTACACCTTC. Translated, it gives CASAENFPGQGYYGYTF.

This clone was counted a few times. J is TRBJ2-7 and V is TRBV4-1, with D perhaps matching TRBD1 (5 bases). This CDR3 contains 13 residues. The V gene's germline CDR1 is MGHRA and CDR2 YSYEKL. V was cut by 8 bases and J by 2 bases, with 13 bases left in between. The CDR3 nucleotides read TGCGCCAGCCAGGAAAGGGGAACCTACGAGCAGTACTTC. Translating it yields CASQERGTYEQYF.

The chain combines TRBV21-1 with TRBJ1-2; the D call in the table, TRBD1, was not verified against the DNA. TRBV21-1 counts as a pseudogene. The CDR3 loop spans 14 amino acids. CDR3 sequence: CASSNSIDTYGYTF. CDR3 DNA: TGTGCCAGCAGCAACTCTATTGACACCTATGGCTACACCTTC.

V usage is TRBV12-5 and J usage is TRBJ1-1, with a possible D match to TRBD1 (6 bases). Germline-derived CDR1 and CDR2 are LGHNT and FRNRAP. Deletions cut 4 bases from V and 0 bases from J, with 18 bases between. This CDR3 has 17 residues. The CDR3 here is CASGSPWGGAMNTEAFF. The DNA of the CDR3 is TGTGCTAGTGGTTCCCCGTGGGGGGGGGCTATGAACACTGAAGCTTTCTTT.

V is TRBV4-1 and J is TRBJ2-7, with 12 bases that match TRBD1. There are 16 residues in the CDR3. Germline CDR1 reads MGHRA; CDR2 reads YSYEKL. Trimming took 4 bases from V and 3 from J; bases not matched to a gene: 7. CDR3 coding DNA: TGCGCCAGCAGCCCCCGGGACAGGGGGCAGATCTACGAGCAGTACTTC. This encodes CASSPRDRGQIYEQYF.

The rearrangement joins TRBV27 to TRBJ2-7; D is uncertain. The CDR3 loop spans 13 amino acids. V was clipped by 2 bases and J by 2 bases, with 7 bases between them. Germline V lookup: CDR1 MNHEY, CDR2 SMNVEV (reference sequence). The CDR3 protein is CASSLVATYEQYF. The DNA of the CDR3 is TGTGCCAGCAGTTTAGTAGCCACCTACGAGCAGTACTTC.

V gene TRBV9 combines with J gene TRBJ2-7; the D is unclear. Germline V gene lookup returns CDR1 SGDLS and CDR2 YYNGEE. The V end was cut by 0 bases, the J end by 3 bases, with 4 bases between. There are 12 residues in the CDR3. The CDR3 reads CASSVVDYEQYF. The CDR3 bases are TGTGCCAGCAGCGTAGTAGACTACGAGCAGTACTTC.